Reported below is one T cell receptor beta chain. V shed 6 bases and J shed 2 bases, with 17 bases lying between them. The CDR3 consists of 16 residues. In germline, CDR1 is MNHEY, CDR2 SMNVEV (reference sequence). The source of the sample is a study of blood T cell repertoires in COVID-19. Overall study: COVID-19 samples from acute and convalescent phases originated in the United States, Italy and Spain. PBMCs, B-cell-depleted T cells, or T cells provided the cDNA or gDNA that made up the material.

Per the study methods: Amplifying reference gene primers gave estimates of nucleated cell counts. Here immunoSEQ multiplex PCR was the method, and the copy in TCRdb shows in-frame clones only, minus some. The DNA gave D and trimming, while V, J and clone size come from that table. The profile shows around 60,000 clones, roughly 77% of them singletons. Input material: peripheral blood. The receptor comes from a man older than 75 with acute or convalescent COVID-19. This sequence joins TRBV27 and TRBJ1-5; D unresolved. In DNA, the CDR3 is TGTGCCAGCAGACCAGACTATGTCCTTGGCAATCAGCCCCAGCATTTT. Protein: CASRPDYVLGNQPQHF.